These 3 T cell receptor beta chains were sequenced from one sample in a study of control samples from healthy donors and cancer patients. The method was immunoSEQ multiplex PCR; TCRdb's version includes in-frame clones alone and lacks a portion of them. The sample holds tens of thousands of clones; about 85% are singletons and the top ten take around 20%. Sequenced material: blood. All receptors derive from a man younger than 45 in good health.

V usage is TRBV14 and J usage is TRBJ2-1; D might be TRBD2 (5 bases). The CDR3 length is 16 residues. V was cut by 0 bases and J by 7 bases, with 16 bases left in between. Germline CDR1 is SGHDN and CDR2 is FVKESK. In DNA form, the CDR3 reads TGTGCCAGCAGCCAAGAATTGGGCAGGACGGGAAATGAGCAGTTCTTC. Amino acids: CASSQELGRTGNEQFF. The full variable domain, with the rest looked up from reference TRBV14 and TRBJ2-1, is EAGVTQFPSHSVIEKGQTVTLRCDPISGHDNLYWYRRVMGKEIKFLLHFVKESKQDESGMPNNRFLAERTGGTYSTLKVQPAELEDSGVYFCASSQELGRTGNEQFFGPGTRLTVL.

The chain uses TRBV9 and TRBJ2-1, with 8 bases lining up with TRBD2. From germline, CDR1 is SGDLS and CDR2 YYNGEE. This CDR3 spans 14 amino acids. The V and J ends lost 0 bases and 5 bases, in that order; junction bases with no gene match: 1. CDR3 region: CASSVAGGDNEQFF. CDR3 bases: TGTGCCAGCAGCGTAGCGGGGGGGGACAATGAGCAGTTCTTC.

This clone has a single count. The chain links TRBV11-2 to TRBJ1-1; 8 bases align to TRBD1. CDR3 length: 16 residues. The germline V gene has CDR1 SGHAT and CDR2 FQNNGV. With V trimmed by 5 bases and J by 0 bases, 8 bases remained unmatched. The CDR3 loop is CASSPDRDLMNTEAFF. CDR3 nucleotide sequence: TGTGCCAGCAGCCCGGACAGGGACCTTATGAACACTGAAGCTTTCTTT. The full variable domain, in which reference TRBV11-2 and TRBJ1-1 provide the parts outside the CDR3, is EAGVAQSPRYKIIEKRQSVAFWCNPISGHATLYWYQQILGQGPKLLIQFQNNGVVDDSQLPKDRFSAERLKGVDSTLKIQPAKLEDSAVYLCASSPDRDLMNTEAFFGQGTRLTVV.